This T cell receptor (beta chain) was sequenced for a study of blood T cell repertoires in COVID-19. The participants were between 18 and 89 years old and came from roughly 25 US areas. Allocation to cohorts depended on clinical history reported by the participants. Recovered participants had two consecutive negative NP/OP PCR tests, healthcare professional clearance, or symptom resolution. The CDR3 length is 12 residues. Trimming left V 0 bases short and J 5 bases short, with 4 bases between. The germline CDR1 and CDR2 sequences are SNHLY and FYNNEI. In the original processing: Estimated nucleated cell counts came from reference gene primer amplification. Clones were read by immunoSEQ multiplex PCR, and TCRdb kept only the in-frame ones, dropping some. The V and J calls and the clone size are those of that table, but D and trimming were determined from the DNA. The table has around 390,000 clones, approximately 90% seen once.

The chain joins TRBV2 to TRBJ2-5; D ambiguous. This TCR derives from a woman aged 45-60 years who had recovered from COVID-19. The sequencing sample was made of PBMCs or T cells enriched from blood (not recorded which). CDR3 in amino acids: CASSEAGETQYF. CDR3 nucleotides: TGTGCCAGCAGTGAAGCCGGGGAGACCCAGTACTTC.